Detailed here is one T cell receptor beta chain. Its matching antigen is unknown. Sequenced by immunoSEQ multiplex PCR; TCRdb stores in-frame clones only, minus some. The sample has just under 85,000 clones, 86% seen once; the top ten hold 7%. This CDR3 spans 13 amino acids. Trimming cost V 6 bases and J 0 bases, with 8 bases left between them. Per germline, CDR1 MNHNY and CDR2 SVGAGI (reference sequence). This entry belongs to a study of T cell responses to AZD1222 COVID-19 vaccine. Study-wide background: Second doses were pooled across both intervals (about 4 or about 12 weeks).

Study-wide results and limits: In a largely white British group with more females than males, clonal diversity was possibly underestimated. CD4 TCRs covered the whole spike, strongest at regions 160-218 and 743-854.

The origin of this receptor is an adult in good health. Source: peripheral blood, taken on day 0 of AZD1222 vaccination. The chain couples TRBV6-6 to TRBJ1-2; D not certain. Written as DNA, the CDR3 is TGTGCCAGCAGCCCGGGGACTAACTATGGCTACACCTTC. Translating it yields CASSPGTNYGYTF.